This T cell receptor beta chain was captured in a study of a mutant IDH1 vaccine in newly diagnosed glioma. On the study more broadly: Vaccinations were initiated 4-6 weeks following radiotherapy alone, or were given together with temozolomide cycles. Standard pretreatment was either radiotherapy, temozolomide, or, for most, radiochemotherapy with temozolomide.

V lost 1 base and J lost 2, with 11 bases in between. The germline V gene has CDR1 SGHVS and CDR2 FQNEAQ. The CDR3 runs to 15 residues. Using immunoSEQ multiplex PCR, the repertoire was profiled, and TCRdb retains in-frame clones only, with some absent. The table shows 50,000 to 70,000 clones, with about four fifths occurring only once. For this clone: The target antigen is unknown.

The time point here: week 47, end of study. The vaccine gave 300 ug of a 20-mer mutant IDH1 peptide subcutaneously per dose. Findings and caveats of the study: Of the patients, around 93% had vaccine-induced immune responses.

The chain is built from TRBV7-8 and TRBJ1-1; unclear D gene. This TCR was sampled from a woman between 50 and 59 years old with glioma. Source: PBMCs, taken from a glioma patient whose treatment included an IDH1 peptide vaccine. CDR3 coding DNA: TGTGCCAGCAGCTTAGACCGGACGGCTAACACTGAAGCTTTCTTT. Encoded protein: CASSLDRTANTEAFF. Full variable domain (outside the CDR3, taken from reference TRBV7-8 and TRBJ1-1): GAGVSQSPRYKVAKRGQDVALRCDPISGHVSLFWYQQALGQGPEFLTYFQNEAQLDKSGLPSDRFFAERPEGSVSTLKIQRTQQEDSAVYLCASSLDRTANTEAFFGQGTRLTVV.